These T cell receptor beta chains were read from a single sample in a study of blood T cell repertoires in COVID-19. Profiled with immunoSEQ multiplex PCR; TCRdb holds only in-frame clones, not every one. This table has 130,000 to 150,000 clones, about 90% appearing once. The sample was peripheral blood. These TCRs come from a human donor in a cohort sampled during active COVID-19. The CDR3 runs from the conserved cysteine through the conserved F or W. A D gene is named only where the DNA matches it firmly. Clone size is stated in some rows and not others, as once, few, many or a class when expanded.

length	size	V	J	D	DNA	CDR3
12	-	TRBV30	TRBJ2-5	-	TGTGCCTGGAGTAGGGGGATGGAGACCCAGTACTTC	CAWSRGMETQYF
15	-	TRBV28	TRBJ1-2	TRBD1	TGTGCCAGCAGAAAACAGGGGGCGCAGAACTATGGCTACACCTTC	CASRKQGAQNYGYTF
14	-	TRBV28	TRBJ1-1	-	TGTGCCAGCAGTCCGCAGAGGAGGGTGACTGAAGCTTTCTTT	CASSPQRRVTEAFF
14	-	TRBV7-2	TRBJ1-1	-	TGTGCCAGCAGCCTCTTGCTGGGGCGGACTGAAGCTTTCTTT	CASSLLLGRTEAFF
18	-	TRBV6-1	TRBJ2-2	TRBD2	TGTGCCAGCAGTGAAATGGTAGCGGGGGGTCCGAACACCGGGGAGCTGTTTTTT	CASSEMVAGGPNTGELFF
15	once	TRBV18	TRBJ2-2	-	TGTGCCAGCTCCCGAGCAACTCAAAGCACCGGGGAGCTGTTTTTT	CASSRATQSTGELFF
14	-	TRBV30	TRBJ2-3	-	TGTGCCTGGAGTCTAGGGGTGAGCACAGATACGCAGTATTTT	CAWSLGVSTDTQYF
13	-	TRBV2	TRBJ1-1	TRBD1	TGTGCCAGCGGGGACAGGGCGTTCACTGAAGCTTTCTTT	CASGDRAFTEAFF
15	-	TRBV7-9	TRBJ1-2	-	TGTGCCAGCAGCTTAGACGGAGTCCCTAACTATGGCTACACCTTC	CASSLDGVPNYGYTF
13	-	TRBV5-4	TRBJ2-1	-	TGTGCCAGCAGCTTGGTACAGAGCAATGAGCAGTTCTTC	CASSLVQSNEQFF
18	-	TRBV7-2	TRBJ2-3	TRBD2	TGTGCCAGCACCCCCCGTGTGTGGCTAGCGGGAGTTATAGATACGCAGTATTTT	CASTPRVWLAGVIDTQYF
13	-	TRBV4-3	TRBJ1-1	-	TGCGCCAGCAGCCAATCAGGGGCCACTGAAGCTTTCTTT	CASSQSGATEAFF
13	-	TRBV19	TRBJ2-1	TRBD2	TGTGCCAGTAGCCTGCGTCTAGCGGGTGAGCAGTTCTTC	CASSLRLAGEQFF
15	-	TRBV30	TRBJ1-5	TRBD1	TGTGCCTGGAGTAAGGGACAGGGGTTTGAACAGCCCCAGCATTTT	CAWSKGQGFEQPQHF
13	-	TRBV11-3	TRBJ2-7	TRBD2	TGTGCCAGCAGCTTACAGGGAGGGGACGAGCAGTACTTC	CASSLQGGDEQYF
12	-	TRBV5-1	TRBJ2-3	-	TGCGCCAGCCGCCTTAGTATGGATACGCAGTATTTT	CASRLSMDTQYF
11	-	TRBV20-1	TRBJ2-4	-	TGCAGTGCTAGAGATGGCTTCATTCAGTACTTC	CSARDGFIQYF
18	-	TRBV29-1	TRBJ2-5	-	TGCAGCGCCACCTTCACCTACAGGGAGGGGAAATGGCAAGAGACCCAGTACTTC	CSATFTYREGKWQETQYF
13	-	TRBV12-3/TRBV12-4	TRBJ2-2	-	TGTGCCAGCAGTTTAGCCTCCCCCGGGGAGCTGTTTTTT	CASSLASPGELFF
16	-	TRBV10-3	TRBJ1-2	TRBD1	TGTGCCATCAGTTCCGGGACAGGGGGTGAAGCCTATGGCTACACCTTC	CAISSGTGGEAYGYTF
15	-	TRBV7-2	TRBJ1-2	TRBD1	TGTGCCAGCAGCTTAGTGACAGGGACTAACTATGGCTACACCTTC	CASSLVTGTNYGYTF
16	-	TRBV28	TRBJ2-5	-	TGTGCCAGCAGTTTGTATGACAGAGAACCTTTAGAGACCCAGTACTTC	CASSLYDREPLETQYF
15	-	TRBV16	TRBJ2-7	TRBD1	TGTGCCAGCAGCTCGCCGGGGACAGGGGGGAACGAGCAGTACTTC	CASSSPGTGGNEQYF
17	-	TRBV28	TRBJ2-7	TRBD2	TGTGCCAGCAGTTCACCCCTCGGGGGAGGGAAACACTACGAGCAGTACTTC	CASSSPLGGGKHYEQYF
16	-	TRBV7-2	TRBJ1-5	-	TGTGCCAGCAGCTTAGTGGGACTGGATAGCAATCAGCCCCAGCATTTT	CASSLVGLDSNQPQHF
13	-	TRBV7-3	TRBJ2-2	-	TGTGCCAGCAGCTTAACTTTAGCGGGGGAGCTGTTTTTT	CASSLTLAGELFF
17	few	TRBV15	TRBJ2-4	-	TGTGCCACCAGCAGAGATTTACGGGCTCGACCGGGGGACATTCAGTACTTC	CATSRDLRARPGDIQYF
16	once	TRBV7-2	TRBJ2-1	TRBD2	TGTGCCAGCAGCTTCCCGGCGCGGGGGGCCTACAATGAGCAGTTCTTC	CASSFPARGAYNEQFF
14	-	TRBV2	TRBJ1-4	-	TGTGCCACCGGGGAACCGTCTCCTAATGAAAAACTGTTTTTT	CATGEPSPNEKLFF
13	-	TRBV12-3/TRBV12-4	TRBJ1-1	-	TGTGCCAGCAGCCTGGAGGTGAACACTGAAGCTTTCTTT	CASSLEVNTEAFF
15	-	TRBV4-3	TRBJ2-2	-	TGCGCCAGCAGCCAAGGAGGGCCGAACACCGGGGAGCTGTTTTTT	CASSQGGPNTGELFF
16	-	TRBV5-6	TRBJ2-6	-	TGTGCCAGCAGCACCCAGGGTAGCTCTGGGGCCAACGTCCTGACTTTC	CASSTQGSSGANVLTF
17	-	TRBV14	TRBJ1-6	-	TGTGCCAGCAGCCTGATGTCGGTGGGCAGTTATAATTCACCCCTCCACTTT	CASSLMSVGSYNSPLHF
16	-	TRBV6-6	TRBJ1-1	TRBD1	TGTGCCAGCAGTCTCCTACTAGGGGGCCTGAACACTGAAGCTTTCTTT	CASSLLLGGLNTEAFF
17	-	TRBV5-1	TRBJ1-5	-	TGCGCCACCCTAATCCGGCAGGGTGGTTTATCACATCAGCCCCAGCATTTT	CATLIRQGGLSHQPQHF
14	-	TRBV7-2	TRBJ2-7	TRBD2	TGTGCCAGCAGCTTGGGGGGAGGGACCTACGAGCAGTACTTC	CASSLGGGTYEQYF
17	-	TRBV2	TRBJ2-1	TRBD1	TGTGCCAGCAGCGTCTCCCGGGACAGGGGCTTTGACGTTGAGCAGTTCTTC	CASSVSRDRGFDVEQFF
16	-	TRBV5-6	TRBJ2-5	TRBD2	TGTGCCAGCAGCTCCGGACTAGCGGGGGTTTGGGAGACCCAGTACTTC	CASSSGLAGVWETQYF
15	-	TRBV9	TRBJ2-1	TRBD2	TGTGCCAGCAGCGGGCGGGAGAAGTCCTACAATGAGCAGTTCTTC	CASSGREKSYNEQFF
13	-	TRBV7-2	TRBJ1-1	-	TGTGCCAGCAGCTTAGGGGCGAACACTGAAGCTTTCTTT	CASSLGANTEAFF
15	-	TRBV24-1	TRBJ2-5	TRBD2	TGTGCCACCAGTGATCCTGGGGAGGGTGGGGAGACCCAGTACTTC	CATSDPGEGGETQYF